This T cell receptor beta chain was sequenced for a study of blood T cell repertoires in COVID-19. Study as a whole: Samples came from the United States, Italy and Spain, spanning acute and convalescent COVID-19.

Per the original methods: Amplified reference gene primers provided the basis for estimating nucleated cell counts. The method was immunoSEQ multiplex PCR; TCRdb's version includes in-frame clones alone and lacks a portion of them. That table gives V, J and clone size, and the DNA gave D and trimming. The table lists 75,000 to 100,000 clones, more than 60% of them singletons. The CDR3 extends over 14 amino acids. Germline CDR1 and CDR2: MNHEY and SMNVEV (reference sequence). Trimming left V 1 base short and J 5 bases short, with 11 bases between. The chain has TRBV27 and TRBJ2-5, with a tentative D call TRBD2 (6 bases). The sequenced sample was peripheral blood. The sequence derives from a man between 65 and 80 years old with acute or convalescent COVID-19. Here the CDR3 reads CASSLLGGDETQYF. The CDR3 bases are TGTGCCAGCAGTTTATTGGGGGGTGACGAGACCCAGTACTTC.